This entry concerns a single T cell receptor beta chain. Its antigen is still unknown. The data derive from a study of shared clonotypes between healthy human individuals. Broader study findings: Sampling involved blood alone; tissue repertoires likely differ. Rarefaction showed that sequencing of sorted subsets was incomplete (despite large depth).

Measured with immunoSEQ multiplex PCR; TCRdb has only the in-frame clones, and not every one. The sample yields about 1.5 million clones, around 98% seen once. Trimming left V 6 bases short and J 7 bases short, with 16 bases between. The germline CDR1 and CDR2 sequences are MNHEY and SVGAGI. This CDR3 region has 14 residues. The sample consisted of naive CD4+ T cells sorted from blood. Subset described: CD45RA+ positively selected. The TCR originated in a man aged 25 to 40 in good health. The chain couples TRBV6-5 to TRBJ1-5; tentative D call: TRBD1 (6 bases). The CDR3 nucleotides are TGTGCCAGCAGGCCCACAGGGTGGCGCCAGCCCCAGCATTTT. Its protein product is CASRPTGWRQPQHF.